This T cell receptor (beta chain) was sequenced for a study of control samples from healthy donors and cancer patients. The repertoire was sequenced with immunoSEQ multiplex PCR; TCRdb's copy has only in-frame clones and lacks some. The profile shows 200,000 or so clones, over 90% of them singletons. The CDR3 extends over 15 amino acids. Germline CDR1 reads SGHDN; CDR2 reads FVKESK. Trimming removed 0 bases from V and 7 bases from J, with 15 bases in between. V gene TRBV14 combines with J gene TRBJ1-2; D not certain. This sequence originates from a man in his forties or fifties in good health. Sequenced: blood. The CDR3 region has the DNA TGTGCCAGCAGCCAAGAAGTCGATGGGCGGCTTGGCTACACCTTC. Its translation is CASSQEVDGRLGYTF.